This T cell receptor beta chain was retrieved from a study of shared clonotypes between healthy human individuals. Overall study context: The study enrolled a couple of women and three men aged 18 to 49.

A word on this clone: Its target is not known.

Whole-study results and caveats: Large sequencing depth failed to make sorted-subset sequencing complete, rarefaction showed. Naive subsets, compared against memory subsets, generally had larger estimated richness values.

Sequencing was performed with immunoSEQ multiplex PCR; in TCRdb, only in-frame clones are kept and a portion is missing. Of about 700,000 clones in the sample, just over 90% are singletons; the top ten hold 24%. The CDR3 extends over 14 amino acids. V was clipped by 6 bases and J by 5 bases; unmatched bases: 6. The germline V gene encodes CDR1 ENHRY and CDR2 SYGVKD. Positively selected for CCR7, the CD45RO-negative cells used as naive CD8 cells excluded terminally differentiated effector memory CD45RA+ cells. The source is a man aged 25-45 years in good health. Sequenced sample: naive CD8+ T cells sorted from blood. This chain connects TRBV10-3 to TRBJ2-1, with 8 bases that match TRBD1. The DNA for the CDR3 is TGTGCCATCAGAGGGGCAGGGGGCAACAATGAGCAGTTCTTC. This gives the protein CAIRGAGGNNEQFF.